One sample yielded the 15 T cell receptor beta chains listed below, sequenced in a study of Tregs in tolerant kidney transplant recipients. Recipients received nonmyeloablative bone marrow transplants from related graft donors, with transient mixed chimerism. Assay used: immunoSEQ multiplex PCR; TCRdb lists only in-frame clones, some missing. The listing contains 30,000 to 40,000 clones. Sequencing was performed on CD4+ T cells from blood (PBMCs), taken 24 months after the transplant. These TCRs come from a human patient who received a combined kidney and bone marrow transplant. T cells may partly derive from the graft donor.

About this clone: The read gets to within 3 residues of the CDR3 end, and the germline J gene fills in the rest. The chain has TRBV20-1 and TRBJ1-1; D is unresolved. This CDR3 has 12 amino acids. Trimming left V 3 bases short and J 7 bases short, with 12 bases between. Germline CDR1 is DFQATT and CDR2 is SNEGSKA (reference sequence). The part of the CDR3 DNA that was read is TGCAGTGCTAGGGGCCCCCCTCTTGAA. It yields the protein CSARGPPLE. The complete CDR3 reads CSARGPPLEAFF.

Comment on this clone: The sequenced fragment ends 3 residues before the CDR3 boundary, so the rest is inferred from the germline J gene. The chain joins TRBV27 to TRBJ2-7; 11 bases map to TRBD1. The CDR3 is 16 amino acids. CDR1 is MNHEY, CDR2 SMNVEV, per germline (reference sequence). Trimming at V came to 6 bases and at J to 0 bases, leaving 7 bases not matched to a gene. Incomplete CDR3 DNA: TGTGCCAGCAGCCGGGACAGGGGGATCGGCTCCTACGAG. It is translated as CASSRDRGIGSYE. The whole CDR3 is CASSRDRGIGSYEQYF.

To note about this clone: The CDR3 end falls 3 residues outside the read, so it is completed with the germline J gene. The chain links TRBV5-1 to TRBJ2-2; 7 nucleotides agree with TRBD1. J gave up 3 bases and V 4 bases, and 3 bases lay outside the gene matches. The CDR3 runs to 14 residues. Germline assignment: CDR1 SGHRS and CDR2 YFSETQ. Partial CDR3 DNA: TGCGCCAGCAGCCCGACAGGGTACACCGGGGAG. Encoded protein: CASSPTGYTGE. The CDR3 as a whole reads CASSPTGYTGELFF.

The CDR3 DNA, read in part, is TGTGCCAGCAGTTTAATACGGCAGCCC. Amino acids: CASSLIRQP. The entire CDR3 reads CASSLIRQPQHF. The rearrangement joins TRBV28 to TRBJ1-5; unclear D gene. The CDR3 end is not reached by the read, which stops 3 residues before it; the germline J gene fills it in. CDR3 size: 12 residues. V was clipped by 2 bases and J by 7 bases, with 6 bases between them. Germline V CDR1 and CDR2: MDHEN, SYDVKM.

Worth noting for this clone: The sequence runs out 3 residues before the end of the CDR3; the remainder is reconstructed from the germline J gene. This chain links TRBV19 with TRBJ2-7, with TRBD1 identical over 10 bases. Germline trimming cut 4 bases from V and 3 bases from J; bases unmatched to any gene: 6. This CDR3 is 15 amino acids long. CDR1 is LNHDA, CDR2 SQIVND, per germline (reference sequence). This CDR3 reads CASSKSGQGIYEQYF. The CDR3 bases that were read are TGTGCCAGTAGTAAGTCGGGACAGGGGATCTACGAG.

As regards this clone: The missing CDR3 end, 3 residues past where the read stops, is filled in from the germline J gene. This chain links TRBV5-1 with TRBJ2-5; D perhaps matches TRBD1 (6 bases). The CDR3 is made up of 14 amino acids. With 3 bases removed from V and 2 bases from J, the gap between germline ends came to 11 bases. The germline gives CDR1 SGHRS, CDR2 YFSETQ. Partial CDR3 DNA: TGCGCCAGCAGCTACGCAGGGGTTCAAGAGACC. Translating gives CASSYAGVQET. The entire CDR3 reads CASSYAGVQETQYF. Using reference TRBV5-1 and TRBJ2-5 for the parts outside the CDR3, the full variable domain is KAGVTQTPRYLIKTRGQQVTLSCSPISGHRSVSWYQQTPGQGLQFLFEYFSETQRNKGNFPGRFSGRQFSNSRSEMNVSTLELGDSALYLCASSYAGVQETQYFGPGTRLLVL.

Of note for this clone: The read terminates 3 residues before the CDR3 end, so the remaining end is supplied by the germline J gene. The chain has TRBV6-2 or TRBV6-3 and TRBJ1-2; the D is unclear. Per the germline V gene, CDR1 is MNHEY and CDR2 is SVGEGT. V was trimmed by 5 bases and J by 6 bases, leaving 10 bases between them. CDR3 size: 12 residues. Partial CDR3 DNA: TGTGCCAGCAGTCGACAAGACGATGGC. Translation gives CASSRQDDG. The entire CDR3 protein reads CASSRQDDGYTF.

On this clone: The sequenced fragment ends 3 residues before the CDR3 boundary, so the rest is inferred from the germline J gene. This sequence joins TRBV13 and TRBJ2-7, with 12 bases lining up with TRBD2. In germline, CDR1 is PRHDT, CDR2 FYEKMQ (reference sequence). The length of the CDR3 is 15 residues. The V and J ends lost 5 bases and 6 bases, in that order; junction bases with no gene match: 8. The CDR3 bases that were read are TGTGCCAGCAGCGGAGGACTAGCGGGAATGGTCGAG. The encoded protein is CASSGGLAGMVE. The full-length CDR3 reads as CASSGGLAGMVEQYF. The whole variable domain, remainder taken from reference TRBV13 and TRBJ2-7, is AAGVIQSPRHLIKEKRETATLKCYPIPRHDTVYWYQQGPGQDPQFLISFYEKMQSDKGSIPDRFSAQQFSDYHSELNMSSLELGDSALYFCASSGGLAGMVEQYFGPGTRLTVT.

With respect to this clone: The read finishes 3 residues shy of the CDR3 end, and the germline J gene is used to complete it. The rearrangement links TRBV23-1 to TRBJ1-3; D is ambiguous. TRBV23-1 is labeled an ORF, and its function is uncertain. The CDR3 spans 13 residues. CDR3 bases read: TGCGCCAGCAGTCAACAGAACGTGGTTACC. Translated, it gives CASSQQNVVT. The whole CDR3 is CASSQQNVVTIYF.

As to this clone: The read stops 3 residues short of the end of the CDR3; the missing end is completed from the germline J gene. The chain employs TRBV2 and TRBJ2-7; 9 bases fit TRBD1. V trimming: 6 bases; J trimming: 3 bases; junction bases outside the gene matches: 15. The germline gives CDR1 SNHLY, CDR2 FYNNEI. This CDR3 region has 17 residues. CDR3: CASSHASTGGVIYEQYF. The CDR3 DNA, read in part, is TGTGCCAGCAGCCATGCGAGTACAGGGGGCGTCATCTACGAG. Looking up the rest from reference TRBV2 and TRBJ2-7 gives the full variable domain: EPEVTQTPSHQVTQMGQEVILRCVPISNHLYFYWYRQILGQKVEFLVSFYNNEISEKSEIFDDQFSVERPDGSNFTLKIRSTKLEDSAMYFCASSHASTGGVIYEQYFGPGTRLTVT.

To note about this clone: The CDR3 end is not reached by the read, which stops 3 residues before it; the germline J gene fills it in. The rearrangement links TRBV5-1 to TRBJ2-1; the match to TRBD1 covers 9 bases. The CDR3 runs 15 residues. Unmatched junction bases numbered 6, after V lost 1 base and J lost 7 bases. Per germline, CDR1 SGHRS and CDR2 YFSETQ. CDR3 DNA (partial): TGCGCCAGCAGCTTGATGGGACAGGGTGGAAATGAG. It translates to CASSLMGQGGNE. The full CDR3 sequence reads CASSLMGQGGNEQFF.

To note about this clone: The read ends 3 residues before the CDR3 terminus; that terminus is restored from the germline J gene. J is TRBJ2-5 and V is TRBV29-1; TRBD1 is a possible D gene (5 bases). V was clipped by 4 bases and J by 1 base, with 7 bases between them. Germline CDR1 is SQVTM and CDR2 is ANQGSEA. The CDR3 is made up of 12 amino acids. The CDR3 is CSVVGPQETQYF. The part of the CDR3 DNA that was read is TGCAGCGTTGTGGGGCCCCAAGAGACC.

On this clone itself: The read comes to an end 3 residues before the CDR3 does, leaving the germline J gene to fill in the end. The V and J genes are TRBV7-6 and TRBJ1-4; 7 nucleotides align to TRBD1. This CDR3 region has 15 residues. CDR1 and CDR2 (germline): SGHVS, FNYEAQ. V lost 5 bases, J lost 6 bases, and 9 bases stayed unmatched. CDR3 region: CASSISGGSYEKLFF. The CDR3 bases that were read are TGTGCCAGCAGCATATCAGGGGGGTCGTATGAAAAA.

Regarding this clone: The read gets to within 3 residues of the CDR3 end, and the germline J gene fills in the rest. V usage is TRBV28 and J usage is TRBJ2-5, with D maybe TRBD1 (5 bases). Germline CDR1 reads MDHEN; CDR2 reads SYDVKM. V lost 5 bases and J lost 4, with 14 bases in between. The CDR3 runs to 14 residues. CDR3 bases read: TGTGCCAGCAGTCCCCCGCGCAGGGTAGAGACC. Residues: CASSPPRRVET. The entire CDR3 is CASSPPRRVETQYF. The whole variable domain, remainder taken from reference TRBV28 and TRBJ2-5, is DVKVTQSSRYLVKRTGEKVFLECVQDMDHENMFWYRQDPGLGLRLIYFSYDVKMKEKGDIPEGYSVSREKKERFSLILESASTNQTSMYLCASSPPRRVETQYFGPGTRLLVL.

With respect to this clone: The CDR3 end falls 3 residues outside the read, so it is completed with the germline J gene. The sample holds other DNA sequences that translate to the same CDR3. The chain joins TRBV18 to TRBJ2-7, with D unclear. This CDR3 is 12 amino acids long. Trimming took off 2 bases at V and 1 base at J, with 3 bases between the two ends. The germline V gene encodes CDR1 KGHSH and CDR2 LQKENI. Partial CDR3 DNA: TGTGCCAGCTCACCATCATCCTACGAG. It yields the protein CASSPSSYE. The complete CDR3 sequence is CASSPSSYEQYF.